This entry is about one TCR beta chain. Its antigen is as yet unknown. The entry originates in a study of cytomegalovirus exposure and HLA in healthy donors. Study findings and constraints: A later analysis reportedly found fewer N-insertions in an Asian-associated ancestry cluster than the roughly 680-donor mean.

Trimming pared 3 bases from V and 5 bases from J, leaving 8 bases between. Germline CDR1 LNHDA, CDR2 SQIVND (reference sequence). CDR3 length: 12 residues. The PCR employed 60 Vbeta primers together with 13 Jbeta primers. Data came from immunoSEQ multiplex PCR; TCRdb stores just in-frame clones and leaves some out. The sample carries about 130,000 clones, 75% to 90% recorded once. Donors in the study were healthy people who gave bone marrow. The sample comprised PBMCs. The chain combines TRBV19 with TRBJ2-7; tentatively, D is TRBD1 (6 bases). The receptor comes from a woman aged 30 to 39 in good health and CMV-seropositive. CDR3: CASSMGQNEQYF. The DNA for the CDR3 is TGTGCCAGTAGTATGGGACAAAACGAGCAGTACTTC.